The rows below give T cell receptor beta chains drawn from one sample of a study of T cell responses to AZD1222 COVID-19 vaccine. Sequenced by immunoSEQ multiplex PCR; TCRdb stores in-frame clones only, minus some. This sample has 90,000 to 130,000 clones; less than 95% occur once, and the top ten carry approximately 8%. Source: peripheral blood, taken on day 0 of AZD1222 vaccination. These receptors all come from an adult in good health. The CDR3 runs from the conserved cysteine through the conserved F or W. The D gene is left open where the match is weak. Only some rows state a clone size, as once, few, many or a class for expanded clones.

- TRBJ1-2 TRBV19 - CASSIAGADYGYTF TGTGCCAGTAGTATAGCGGGGGCGGACTATGGCTACACCTTC
TRBD1 TRBJ2-7 TRBV28 - CASSDPRTGDHEQYF TGTGCCAGCAGTGACCCCCGGACAGGGGACCACGAGCAGTACTTC
TRBD1 TRBJ1-6 TRBV7-9 - CASSFMSGQGVSPLHF TGTGCCAGCAGCTTCATGTCTGGACAGGGGGTTTCACCCCTCCACTTT
TRBD1 TRBJ2-7 TRBV30 - CAWRAGQGGTYEQYF TGTGCCTGGAGGGCCGGACAGGGGGGCACCTACGAGCAGTACTTC
TRBD1 TRBJ1-1 TRBV4-2 - CASSPYGTVNTEAFF TGTGCCAGCAGCCCTTACGGGACAGTGAACACTGAAGCTTTCTTT
- TRBJ2-5 TRBV19 - CASGVKGETQYF TGTGCCAGTGGGGTAAAGGGAGAGACCCAGTACTTC
- TRBJ2-6 TRBV20-1 - CSAKHYNVLTF TGCAGTGCTAAACACTACAACGTCCTGACTTTC
- TRBJ1-5 TRBV28 - CASSVGYSNQPQHF TGTGCCAGCAGTGTAGGGTATAGCAATCAGCCCCAGCATTTT
- TRBJ1-2 TRBV11-3 - CASSFPGTGNYGYTF TGTGCCAGCAGCTTCCCCGGGACGGGGAACTATGGCTACACCTTC
- TRBJ2-3 TRBV14 - CASSHTRSVDTQYF TGTGCCAGCAGCCACACTAGGTCTGTAGATACGCAGTATTTT
TRBD1 TRBJ1-1 TRBV3-1/TRBV3-2 - CASSQPRQGGTEAFF TGTGCCAGCAGCCAACCCCGACAGGGAGGCACTGAAGCTTTCTTT
- TRBJ1-2 TRBV28 - CASSFSFGGYGYTF TGTGCCAGCAGTTTCAGCTTCGGGGGCTATGGCTACACCTTC
- TRBJ1-6 TRBV4-1 - CASSQDPWSSYNSPLHF TGCGCCAGCAGCCAAGATCCCTGGAGCTCCTATAATTCACCCCTCCACTTT
- TRBJ2-1 TRBV24-1 once CATSDAGTLANEQFF TGTGCCACCAGTGATGCCGGGACTCTCGCCAATGAGCAGTTCTTC
- TRBJ2-7 TRBV11-3 - CASSPVPYEQYF TGTGCCAGCAGCCCCGTCCCCTACGAGCAGTACTTC
TRBD1 TRBJ1-2 TRBV11-2 - CASSRQGEGYGYTF TGTGCCAGCAGCCGACAGGGAGAAGGGTATGGCTACACCTTC
TRBD2 TRBJ2-1 TRBV5-4 - CASSARGEGLLRNEQFF TGTGCCAGCAGCGCCCGGGGGGAGGGGCTTTTACGCAATGAGCAGTTCTTC
- TRBJ1-5 TRBV12-3/TRBV12-4 - CARWGRCNQPQHF TGTGCGCGGTGGGGGAGGTGCAATCAGCCCCAGCATTTT
- TRBJ1-2 TRBV28 - CASSSGPDHGYTF TGTGCCAGCAGTTCCGGGCCTGACCATGGCTACACCTTC
- TRBJ2-3 TRBV6-4 - CASSDRGTDTQYF TGTGCCAGCAGTGACCGCGGCACAGATACGCAGTATTTT
- TRBJ1-6 TRBV3-1/TRBV3-2 - CASSQTWGENSPLHF TGTGCCAGCAGCCAAACGTGGGGGGAAAATTCACCCCTCCACTTT
- TRBJ1-3 TRBV2 once CASSDGPRPQRRNTIYF TGTGCCAGCAGTGATGGTCCGAGGCCCCAACGCAGAAACACCATATATTTT
- TRBJ1-4 TRBV27 - CASSPRQAPNEKLFF TGTGCCAGCAGTCCCCGTCAAGCCCCTAATGAAAAACTGTTTTTT
TRBD2 TRBJ2-1 TRBV28 once CASSLTSGGAKNEQFF TGTGCCAGCAGTCTAACTAGCGGGGGGGCCAAGAATGAGCAGTTCTTC
- TRBJ2-1 TRBV24-1 once CATSDRVGGRDNEQFF TGTGCCACCAGTGATCGGGTGGGGGGGCGAGACAATGAGCAGTTCTTC
TRBD1 TRBJ1-5 TRBV10-3 - CAISDRANQPQHF TGTGCCATCTCGGACAGGGCCAATCAGCCCCAGCATTTT
TRBD2 TRBJ2-5 TRBV4-1 - CASSPGPSGETQYF TGCGCCAGCAGCCCGGGACCTAGCGGCGAGACCCAGTACTTC
- TRBJ1-4 TRBV18 - CASSPQASGEKLFF TGTGCCAGCTCACCACAAGCTTCGGGGGAAAAACTGTTTTTT
- TRBJ1-1 TRBV6-5 - CASSTLSGVPEAFF TGTGCCAGCAGTACCCTCTCAGGGGTACCTGAAGCTTTCTTT
TRBD1 TRBJ1-5 TRBV19 - CASSILGQGSQPQHF TGTGCCAGTAGTATTCTGGGACAGGGAAGTCAGCCCCAGCATTTT
- TRBJ1-6 TRBV27 - CASSLYGTPLLGSPLHF TGTGCCAGCAGTTTGTACGGGACACCCCTTCTGGGCTCACCCCTCCACTTT
- TRBJ1-2 TRBV11-2 - CASSLVAGALDGYTF TGTGCCAGCAGCTTAGTTGCGGGGGCCTTGGACGGCTACACCTTC
- TRBJ2-3 TRBV11-2 - CASSSFPKDTSFTDTQYF TGTGCCAGCAGCTCATTCCCTAAGGACACGAGTTTCACAGATACGCAGTATTTT
- TRBJ1-2 TRBV6-4 - CASSPTHRVLGYTF TGTGCCAGCAGCCCTACGCACAGGGTTCTTGGCTACACCTTC
- TRBJ1-5 TRBV9 - CASSVGGSNQPQHF TGTGCCAGCAGCGTAGGGGGTAGCAATCAGCCCCAGCATTTT
TRBD2 TRBJ2-3 TRBV5-1 - CASSPPSSGAVFTDTQYF TGCGCCAGCAGCCCCCCCTCTAGCGGGGCGGTATTCACAGATACGCAGTATTTT
- TRBJ1-5 TRBV24-1 - CATSDLVDWPQHF TGTGCCACCAGTGATTTAGTTGATTGGCCCCAGCATTTT